This TCR beta chain was recorded in a study of OX40 agonist ivuxolimab in advanced cancers. Peripheral blood came from all dose cohorts at three timepoints. The V gene's germline CDR1 is SGHDN and CDR2 FVKESK. With 4 bases removed from V and 6 bases from J, the gap between germline ends came to 18 bases. The CDR3 extends over 15 amino acids. Profiling relied on immunoSEQ multiplex PCR, and the TCRdb table lists in-frame clones only, not all of them. The repertoire holds about 22,000 clones, roughly four fifths seen once, with 45% to 60% in the top ten. The TCR sequence derives from an adult with an advanced solid tumor such as melanoma, head and neck, liver or kidney cancer. The starting material was CD4+ or CD8+ T cells sorted from blood, obtained in a trial of the OX40 agonist ivuxolimab. The genes are TRBV14 and TRBJ1-2, with TRBD1 as a possible D gene (6 bases). The CDR3 loop is CASSPWKGGIDGYTF. The DNA of the CDR3 is TGTGCCAGCAGCCCATGGAAAGGGGGTATCGATGGCTACACCTTC.